This T cell receptor beta chain was identified during a study of cytomegalovirus exposure and HLA in healthy donors. Use of 60 Vbeta and 13 Jbeta primers characterized the PCR. Here immunoSEQ multiplex PCR was the method, and the copy in TCRdb shows in-frame clones only, minus some. The sample yields 110,000 to 150,000 clones, 70% seen once. To note about this clone: Antigen: not known.

Germline CDR1 reads MNHNS; CDR2 reads SASEGT. V shed 7 bases, J shed 2 bases, and the junction held 6 bases outside the gene matches. This CDR3 region has 15 residues. Study-level points and caveats: Donors were assumed by presence/absence analyses to have roughly uniform sequencing depth. The study found most TCR sequences rare, yet found some public TCRs in many donors.

Sequenced input: PBMCs. The rearrangement uses TRBV6-1 and TRBJ1-5; 9 bases are a match to TRBD1. The TCR comes from a woman aged 55-70 years in good health and CMV-seropositive. The CDR3 here is CASTTGGLGNQPQHF. DNA for the CDR3: TGTGCCAGCACGACAGGGGGGTTGGGCAATCAGCCCCAGCATTTT.